A single sample gave rise to the 25 T cell receptor beta chains below, sequenced in a study of T cell responses to AZD1222 COVID-19 vaccine (dated by TCRdb to the early 2020s). The time point tag for this specimen amounts to: baseline before first vaccination. Library construction relied on the immunoSEQ multiplex PCR assay. TCRdb mirrors the immuneACCESS table, restricted to in-frame sequences. Some clones are absent from its copies; in checked studies, under half trace to an unresolved V gene, and the reason for the others is unknown. For this sample the table gives over 65,000 clones, of which about 72% were detected only once. Jointly, the top ten make up under 25% of the sample. The source was peripheral blood, collected on day 0 of AZD1222 vaccination. The receptors stem from an adult in good health.

The CDR3 region has the DNA TGTGCCTGGAGTTCTACGGGGAACTATGGCTACACCTTC. Translation: CAWSSTGNYGYTF. The genes are TRBV30 and TRBJ1-2; no firm D call. Germline CDR1 is GTSNPN and CDR2 is SVGIG (reference sequence). Trimming shortened V by 2 bases and J by 2 bases, and 9 bases separated the two germline ends. The CDR3 has 13 residues.

This clone was observed a few times. This chain connects TRBV6-5 to TRBJ2-7; a possible D gene is TRBD1 (5 bases). Germline V lookup: CDR1 MNHEY, CDR2 SVGAGI. The ends were cut back, 2 bases at V and 6 bases at J, with 11 bases in the middle. CDR3 length equals 13 residues. CDR3 in DNA: TGTGCCAGCAGTTACCAACTGACAGCCGAGCAGTACTTC. This codes for CASSYQLTAEQYF.

This sequence joins TRBV5-4 and TRBJ2-1; D remains unclear. Trimming left V 2 bases short and J 6 bases short, with 6 bases between. This CDR3 is 12 amino acids long. Germline V lookup: CDR1 SGHNT, CDR2 YYREEE (reference sequence). DNA for the CDR3: TGTGCCAGCAGCTTCTTACCCAATGAGCAGTTCTTC. This translates into CASSFLPNEQFF.

This clone has only a few counts. The genes are TRBV11-2 and TRBJ2-3; tentative D call: TRBD2 (5 bases). Germline V lookup: CDR1 SGHAT, CDR2 FQNNGV. The CDR3 extends over 16 amino acids. The V gene lost 1 base and the J gene lost 1 base, with 12 bases spanning the gap. CDR3 nucleotide sequence: TGTGCCAGCAGCTTAGCAGCACTAGTTGGCACAGATACGCAGTATTTT. Residues: CASSLAALVGTDTQYF.

The rearrangement links TRBV19 to TRBJ2-7; 7 nucleotides line up with TRBD2. V gave up 1 base and J gave up 2 bases; unmatched junction bases: 5. The CDR3 is 15 amino acids. Germline assignment: CDR1 LNHDA and CDR2 SQIVND (reference sequence). CDR3 nucleotide sequence: TGTGCCAGTAGTATAGTCGCGGGAGTAGCCTACGAGCAGTACTTC. Encoded protein: CASSIVAGVAYEQYF.

This chain connects TRBV28 to TRBJ2-1; D is ambiguous. The CDR3 contains 15 residues. Germline V CDR1 and CDR2: MDHEN, SYDVKM. Trimming took off 7 bases at V and 3 bases at J, with 16 bases between the two ends. Written as DNA, the CDR3 is TGTGCCAGCATCTCGTTAAAGGAGTTCTACAATGAGCAGTTCTTC. The encoded protein is CASISLKEFYNEQFF.

V gene TRBV5-1 combines with J gene TRBJ2-3; the D gene is possibly TRBD1 (5 bases). Trimming left V 5 bases short and J 3 bases short, with 13 bases between. This CDR3 has 14 amino acids. Germline V gene data show CDR1 as SGHRS and CDR2 as YFSETQ. The CDR3 nucleotides read TGCGCCAGCAGTAACAGGCCTGGAACAGATACGCAGTATTTT. Protein sequence: CASSNRPGTDTQYF.

The chain has TRBV7-9 and TRBJ2-5, with D uncertain. Germline V lookup: CDR1 SEHNR, CDR2 FQNEAQ (reference sequence). Trimming shortened V by 5 bases and J by 5 bases, and 9 bases separated the two germline ends. CDR3 length: 12 residues. CDR3: CASSPLVETQYF. In DNA form, the CDR3 reads TGTGCCAGCAGCCCACTGGTGGAGACCCAGTACTTC.

CDR3 loop: CASSLSQTRSTDTQYF. The CDR3 bases are TGTGCCAGCAGCTTAAGTCAGACCAGGAGCACAGATACGCAGTATTTT. This chain uses TRBV5-6 with TRBJ2-3, with D hard to call. Germline CDR1 is SGHDT and CDR2 is YYEEEE. Between the trimmed V and J ends, which lost 2 bases and 0 bases, there was a span of 13 bases. The CDR3 is 16 amino acids.

Here the CDR3 DNA reads TGCGCCAGCAGTCGGGACTTACCGAACACTGAAGCTTTCTTT. Residues: CASSRDLPNTEAFF. The chain links TRBV10-1 to TRBJ1-1; D might be TRBD1 (5 bases). CDR1 and CDR2 (germline): WNHNN, SYGVQD (reference sequence). The CDR3 contains 14 residues. The V end was cut by 5 bases, the J end by 1 base, with 11 bases between.

V and J are TRBV24-1 and TRBJ1-1; D is unresolved. In germline, CDR1 is KGHDR, CDR2 SFDVKD. This CDR3 is built from 13 residues. The ends were cut back, 5 bases at V and 11 bases at J, with 17 bases in the middle. The CDR3 here is CATSGRASPFAFF. In nucleotides, the CDR3 is TGTGCCACCAGTGGGAGGGCCTCCCCTTTTGCTTTCTTT.

This clone has more than one count but fewer than ten. The chain joins TRBV2 to TRBJ1-3; TRBD1 is a possible D gene (5 bases). The CDR3 is 14 amino acids. Germline CDR1 is SNHLY and CDR2 is FYNNEI. Trimming removed 3 bases at V and 1 base at J, with 7 bases between. CDR3: CASSDRVSGNTIYF. As DNA, the CDR3 is TGTGCCAGCAGTGACAGGGTGTCTGGAAACACCATATATTTT.

This clone was observed a single time. This rearrangement joins TRBV11-3 to TRBJ2-5; unclear D gene. V lost 1 base to trimming and J lost 2 bases, with 5 bases between them. CDR1 is SGHNT and CDR2 is YENEEA in the germline V gene. The CDR3 runs 13 residues. The CDR3 spells CASSLGRQETQYF. The CDR3 region has the DNA TGTGCCAGCAGCTTAGGACGGCAAGAGACCCAGTACTTC.

The chain joins TRBV7-6 to TRBJ1-2; tentative D call: TRBD1 (5 bases). Germline assignment: CDR1 SGHVS and CDR2 FNYEAQ. This CDR3 region has 12 residues. V lost 5 bases to trimming and J lost 7 bases, with 11 bases between them. CDR3 DNA sequence: TGTGCCAGCAGCGCGGAGGGGCTTGGCTACACCTTC. Its translation: CASSAEGLGYTF.

Comments on this clone: Within the sample, other DNA sequences also encode this same CDR3. This chain joins TRBV7-6 and TRBJ2-3; tentatively, D is TRBD2 (5 bases). Germline CDR1 SGHVS, CDR2 FNYEAQ. This CDR3 comprises 14 residues. The ends were cut back, 5 bases at V and 2 bases at J, with 11 bases in the middle. The CDR3, as DNA: TGTGCCAGCAGCAGAAGCGGAACCACAGATACGCAGTATTTT. Its protein is CASSRSGTTDTQYF.

This clone was seen only once. The chain has TRBV5-1 and TRBJ2-2; 8 nucleotides agree with TRBD2. Looked up from germline, CDR1 is SGHRS and CDR2 is YFSETQ. The CDR3 has 16 residues. V gave up 4 bases and J gave up 5 bases; unmatched junction bases: 10. Written as DNA, the CDR3 is TGCGCCAGCAGCCCCTCTCCGGCTAGCGGGACCGGGGAGCTGTTTTTT. The encoded protein is CASSPSPASGTGELFF.

This clone was counted a few times. This chain uses TRBV3-1 (or the pseudogene TRBV3-2) with TRBJ1-3; D not certain. Germline CDR1 is LGHDT and CDR2 is YNNKEL (reference sequence). The V and J ends lost 1 base and 3 bases respectively, with 4 bases between them. CDR3 length: 13 residues. The CDR3 protein is CASSQGFGNTIYF. In DNA, the CDR3 is TGTGCCAGCAGCCAAGGGTTTGGAAACACCATATATTTT.

The chain joins TRBV5-1 to TRBJ1-1, with D perhaps matching TRBD1 (6 bases). The V gene lost 2 bases and the J gene lost 11 bases, with 16 bases spanning the gap. Looked up from germline, CDR1 is SGHRS and CDR2 is YFSETQ. The CDR3 has 13 amino acids. The CDR3 nucleotides read TGCGCCAGCAGCTTTTCCGGGGGGCGGGACGCTTTCTTT. Amino acid sequence: CASSFSGGRDAFF.

The V call is TRBV20-1, the J call TRBJ1-2, with 7 bases aligning to TRBD1. CDR3 length: 11 amino acids. From germline, CDR1 is DFQATT and CDR2 SNEGSKA (reference sequence). Unmatched junction bases numbered 5, after V lost 6 bases and J lost 7 bases. This chain's CDR3 is CSASGGGGYTF. CDR3 DNA sequence: TGCAGTGCCTCAGGGGGAGGTGGCTACACCTTC.

The V gene is TRBV7-8, the J gene TRBJ1-3; no clear D. CDR1 and CDR2 from the germline V gene are SGHVS and FQNEAQ. V lost 5 bases and J 0 bases, leaving 8 bases between the germline ends. This CDR3 has 14 amino acids. In DNA, the CDR3 is TGTGCCAGCAGCCTCCAGATCTCTGGAAACACCATATATTTT. Translating gives CASSLQISGNTIYF. Full variable domain (missing parts from reference TRBV7-8 and TRBJ1-3): GAGVSQSPRYKVAKRGQDVALRCDPISGHVSLFWYQQALGQGPEFLTYFQNEAQLDKSGLPSDRFFAERPEGSVSTLKIQRTQQEDSAVYLCASSLQISGNTIYFGEGSWLTVV.

The chain couples TRBV2 to TRBJ2-1, with 8 bases identical to TRBD2. The CDR3 is made up of 12 amino acids. V lost 9 bases, J lost 14 bases, and 12 bases stayed unmatched. CDR1 and CDR2 from the germline V gene are SNHLY and FYNNEI. The CDR3 bases are TGTGCCAGTACCCCTGCGACTAGCGTCGAGTTCTTC. Amino acid sequence: CASTPATSVEFF.

As concerns this clone: Compared with germline, one end of the junction differs, possibly owing to a read error. The CDR3 nucleotides are TGCGCCAGCAGTTTGGGGACTAGCGGGAGGGACCCGCAGTACTTC. Its protein is CASSLGTSGRDPQYF. The V gene is TRBV5-1, the J gene TRBJ2-7; 16 positions agree with TRBD2. The CDR3 is made up of 15 amino acids. Germline values: CDR1 SGHRS, CDR2 YFSETQ.

The CDR3 sequence is CASSPGTGAGRAQHF. The CDR3 coding sequence is TGTGCCAGCTCCCCTGGGACAGGGGCGGGACGGGCCCAGCATTTT. The chain uses TRBV27 and TRBJ1-5; 10 positions agree with TRBD1. The CDR3 has 15 amino acids. The germline CDR1 and CDR2 sequences are MNHEY and SMNVEV (reference sequence). Germline trimming cut 8 bases from V and 11 bases from J; bases unmatched to any gene: 15.

J is TRBJ2-6 and V is TRBV9; D call uncertain. Germline CDR1 is SGDLS and CDR2 is YYNGEE. The length of the CDR3 is 15 residues. The V end was cut by 0 bases, the J end by 0 bases, with 4 bases between. The DNA for the CDR3 is TGTGCCAGCAGCGTAGGGAACTCTGGGGCCAACGTCCTGACTTTC. Protein product: CASSVGNSGANVLTF.

This chain connects TRBV30 to TRBJ2-3; TRBD1 matches 10 bases. Trimming took 5 bases from V and 9 from J; bases not matched to a gene: 8. The length of the CDR3 is 13 residues. From germline, CDR1 is GTSNPN and CDR2 SVGIG (reference sequence). The CDR3 loop is CAWVPGQGNTQYF. Here the CDR3 DNA reads TGTGCCTGGGTCCCGGGACAGGGGAACACGCAGTATTTT.